Many counts were recorded for the clone carrying this T cell receptor (beta chain). Template material for amplifying TCR beta CDR3 regions consisted of RNA transcripts. Initially, a first-round RT-PCR of the TCR CDR3 employed the HTBI primer set. Each CDR3 protein is one row after TCRdb ran MiXCR on the multiplex PCR reads. The repertoire holds hundreds of thousands of distinct CDR3 sequences, about 15% seen once, with 9.5% to 15% in the top ten. The data are from a study of T cells in Graves' hyperthyroidism and ophthalmopathy. The CDR3 contains 14 residues. Deletions cut 4 bases from V and 0 bases from J, with 10 bases between. CDR1 SGHTA and CDR2 FQGNSA come from the germline V gene.

The chain has TRBV7-2 and TRBJ2-7; D is perhaps TRBD1 (6 bases). The clonotype was recovered from a woman aged 50 to 60 with Graves' ophthalmopathy. Input material: blood. The CDR3, as DNA: TGTGCCAGCAGCTGGACAGTAAGCTCCTACGAGCAGTACTTC. Translated: CASSWTVSSYEQYF.